This T cell receptor beta chain was sequenced for a study of graft-versus-host responses after intestinal transplantation. Irradiated stimulators labeled with violet dye, approximately 200,000 in number, were plated with approximately 200,000 CFSE-labeled responders. Researchers sorted proliferating CFSE-low CD3+CD4+ and CD3+CD8+ responders once the reaction had finished. This clone appeared a few times. The V and J ends lost 2 bases and 0 bases respectively, with 18 bases between them. The CDR3 is made up of 18 amino acids. Profiled with immunoSEQ multiplex PCR; TCRdb holds only in-frame clones, not every one. The table has 10,000 or so clones, 25% to 30% seen once; the top ten hold around 3%.

Sequencing used alloreactive CD4+ T cells from a mixed lymphocyte reaction culture, obtained before intestinal transplant. Described subset: CFSE-low proliferating T cells sorted from roughly six-day pre-transplant mixed lymphocyte reaction (GvH or HvG direction). The clonotype comes from a human patient who received an intestinal transplant. The genes are TRBV5-3 and TRBJ2-1, with D possibly being TRBD1 (6 bases). TRBV5-3 belongs to the ORF category, with a function that is uncertain. The CDR3 is CARSFSPTGGLSYNEQFF. In DNA form, the CDR3 reads TGTGCCAGAAGCTTTTCCCCAACTGGGGGCCTCTCCTACAATGAGCAGTTCTTC.